This entry lists 23 T cell receptor beta chains sequenced from one sample in a study of radiation and T cells in renal cell carcinoma. Only in-frame clones appear in the TCRdb table, and some are missing; sequencing was by immunoSEQ multiplex PCR. The table has 70,000 or so clones, about 80% seen once. Specified time point: blood 2 weeks post-SBRT. Treatment given: 15 Gy SBRT to primary tumor, nephrectomy 4 weeks later. The specimen comprised blood, sampled from a patient whose treatment included radiotherapy and nephrectomy. All receptors come from a man between 60 and 75 years old with renal cell carcinoma.

The chain uses TRBV27 and TRBJ1-4; 8 bases are a match to TRBD1. The CDR3 sequence is 16 residues long. Germline V gives CDR1 MNHEY, CDR2 SMNVEV (reference sequence). Trimming at V came to 1 base and at J to 6 bases, leaving 7 bases not matched to a gene. DNA of the CDR3: TGTGCCAGCAGTTTATACACCGGGACAGGCTATGAAAAACTGTTTTTT. Translation gives CASSLYTGTGYEKLFF. Using reference TRBV27 and TRBJ1-4 for the parts outside the CDR3, the full variable domain is EAQVTQNPRYLITVTGKKLTVTCSQNMNHEYMSWYRQDPGLGLRQIYYSMNVEVTDKGDVPEGYKVSRKEKRNFPLILESPSPNQTSLYFCASSLYTGTGYEKLFFGSGTQLSVL.

The chain combines TRBV6-1 with TRBJ2-3; D is unclear. Germline CDR1 reads MNHNS; CDR2 reads SASEGT. This CDR3 contains 15 residues. V gave up 5 bases and J gave up 1 base, with 13 bases separating them. The CDR3 DNA reads TGTGCCAGCAGTCGAGACGGAGTGGGCACAGATACGCAGTATTTT. Protein sequence: CASSRDGVGTDTQYF.

The V call is TRBV28, the J call TRBJ2-7, with TRBD1 identical over 9 bases. V shed 5 bases, J shed 1 base, and the junction held 6 bases outside the gene matches. This CDR3 region has 15 residues. The germline V gene encodes CDR1 MDHEN and CDR2 SYDVKM. DNA of the CDR3: TGTGCCAGCAGTCTCCCCGGGACAGGGTCCTACGAGCAGTACTTC. It is translated as CASSLPGTGSYEQYF. Filled out from reference TRBV28 and TRBJ2-7, the complete variable domain reads DVKVTQSSRYLVKRTGEKVFLECVQDMDHENMFWYRQDPGLGLRLIYFSYDVKMKEKGDIPEGYSVSREKKERFSLILESASTNQTSMYLCASSLPGTGSYEQYFGPGTRLTVT.

The chain has TRBV14 and TRBJ1-2, with a tentative D call TRBD1 (5 bases). Germline assignment: CDR1 SGHDN and CDR2 FVKESK. This CDR3 region has 17 residues. V lost 2 bases and J 2 bases, leaving 18 bases between the germline ends. Written as DNA, the CDR3 is TGTGCCAGCAGCCAACAAGACCCCACAGGAGCGAACTATGGCTACACCTTC. Its translation: CASSQQDPTGANYGYTF.

V gene TRBV29-1 combines with J gene TRBJ2-5; D may be TRBD1 (6 bases). Germline V gene lookup returns CDR1 SQVTM and CDR2 ANQGSEA. The CDR3 covers 13 residues. Trimming left V 0 bases short and J 5 bases short, with 10 bases between. CDR3 sequence (DNA): TGCAGCGTTGAAGAACAGGGTCGTGAGACCCAGTACTTC. Translating gives CSVEEQGRETQYF.

V usage is TRBV11-3 and J usage is TRBJ2-3; maybe TRBD2 (6 bases). V dropped 3 bases and J dropped 2 bases, with 9 bases sitting between them. The CDR3 spans 14 residues. From germline, CDR1 is SGHNT and CDR2 YENEEA. CDR3 sequence reads: CASSFGRNTDTQYF. In nucleotides, the CDR3 is TGTGCCAGCAGCTTCGGGAGAAACACAGATACGCAGTATTTT.

The chain combines TRBV10-3 with TRBJ2-1, with TRBD2 matching over 11 bases. The CDR3 spans 17 residues. Germline V lookup: CDR1 ENHRY, CDR2 SYGVKD. Trimming took 0 bases from V and 2 from J; bases not matched to a gene: 3. This CDR3 is CAISESDSGRAYNEQFF. The CDR3 nucleotides read TGTGCCATCAGTGAGTCAGATAGCGGGAGGGCCTACAATGAGCAGTTCTTC.

The V call is TRBV5-1, the J call TRBJ1-1; a weak D match, TRBD1 (6 bases). The CDR3 has 14 residues. Germline CDR1 is SGHRS and CDR2 is YFSETQ. V was clipped by 0 bases and J by 7 bases, with 13 bases between them. The CDR3 DNA sequence: TGCGCCAGCAGCTTGGGACAGGTGGGGAATGAAGCTTTCTTT. It is translated as CASSLGQVGNEAFF.

The gene calls are TRBV4-1 and TRBJ1-4; 12 nucleotides line up with TRBD1. V shed 5 bases and J 9 bases; nucleotides not matched to a gene: 4. The CDR3 is made up of 14 amino acids. CDR1 and CDR2 from the germline V gene are MGHRA and YSYEKL. The CDR3 nucleotides are TGCGCCAGCAGCTCCGGGACAGGGGGCAAAAAACTGTTTTTT. This encodes CASSSGTGGKKLFF.

J is TRBJ2-1 and V is TRBV28; D may be TRBD1 (6 bases). CDR3 length: 14 residues. V lost 6 bases to trimming and J lost 7 bases, with 16 bases between them. Germline values: CDR1 MDHEN, CDR2 SYDVKM. The CDR3 sequence is CASRRDTQENEQFF. As DNA, the CDR3 is TGTGCCAGCAGACGGGACACCCAGGAGAATGAGCAGTTCTTC.

The chain couples TRBV15 to TRBJ2-7, with D perhaps matching TRBD2 (5 bases). CDR1 and CDR2 (germline): LNHNV, YYDKDF (reference sequence). Trimming cost V 1 base and J 0 bases, with 10 bases left between them. CDR3 size: 15 residues. In DNA form, the CDR3 reads TGTGCCACCAGCAGAGGGACTGCGGTCTCCTACGAGCAGTACTTC. Translating it yields CATSRGTAVSYEQYF.

The table lists this clone with a few counts. The chain uses TRBV11-1 and TRBJ2-7, with 8 bases that match TRBD1. This CDR3 has 14 residues. V shed 1 base, J shed 5 bases, and the junction held 4 bases outside the gene matches. CDR1 is SGHAT and CDR2 is FQDESV in the germline V gene (reference sequence). The DNA of the CDR3 is TGTGCCAGCAGCTTAGACCAGGGGGCTCACGAGCAGTACTTC. Protein product: CASSLDQGAHEQYF.

CDR3 DNA: TGTGCCAGCAGTGTTTGGGGTCTCGCTTTCTTT. It is translated as CASSVWGLAFF. This chain links TRBV2 with TRBJ1-1; D is unclear. In germline, CDR1 is SNHLY, CDR2 FYNNEI. The CDR3 is 11 amino acids. V shed 4 bases and J shed 11 bases, with 11 bases lying between them.

The chain links TRBV7-2 to TRBJ2-7; no firm D call. Germline V gene lookup returns CDR1 SGHTA and CDR2 FQGNSA. The CDR3 contains 14 residues. V gave up 1 base and J gave up 9 bases, with 16 bases separating them. CDR3 residues: CASSLGGQASVQYF. The CDR3, as DNA: TGTGCCAGCAGCTTAGGTGGGCAGGCCTCCGTGCAGTACTTC.

The genes are TRBV18 and TRBJ2-7; 9 bases agree with TRBD2. This CDR3 is built from 16 residues. Trimming at V came to 3 bases and at J to 3 bases, leaving 9 bases not matched to a gene. Germline CDR1 and CDR2: KGHSH and LQKENI. CDR3 DNA sequence: TGTGCCAGCTCACCCAGGTCTAGCGGGATAGACTACGAGCAGTACTTC. Encoded protein: CASSPRSSGIDYEQYF.

The chain is built from TRBV10-3 and TRBJ2-1; TRBD2 agrees at 9 bases. Germline CDR1 reads ENHRY; CDR2 reads SYGVKD. This CDR3 is 15 amino acids long. Unmatched junction bases numbered 3, after V lost 0 bases and J lost 6 bases. The CDR3 here is CAISESGLAINEQFF. The DNA of the CDR3 is TGTGCCATCAGTGAGTCGGGACTAGCCATCAATGAGCAGTTCTTC.

The sample holds one count of this clone. The rearrangement links TRBV6-1 to TRBJ2-7, with 10 positions matching TRBD1. After removal of 6 bases from V and 2 bases from J, the junction contained 7 bases not matched to a gene. The CDR3 consists of 15 residues. CDR1 is MNHNS, CDR2 SASEGT, per germline. CDR3 DNA sequence: TGTGCCAGCAGAACCGGGACAGGGGCAACCTACGAGCAGTACTTC. Its protein is CASRTGTGATYEQYF.

The chain combines TRBV2 with TRBJ2-1; TRBD2 agrees at 7 bases. The CDR3 length is 12 residues. Germline values: CDR1 SNHLY, CDR2 FYNNEI. V lost 1 base to trimming and J lost 14 bases; unmatched junction nucleotides: 5. The CDR3 protein is CASSEGGRVEFF. The DNA of the CDR3 is TGTGCCAGCAGTGAAGGAGGGAGGGTGGAGTTCTTC.

The chain links TRBV10-2 to TRBJ2-1, with a tentative D call TRBD2 (5 bases). The germline V and J ends were trimmed by 6 bases and 10 bases, with 16 bases remaining between them. This CDR3 region has 13 residues. In germline, CDR1 is WSHSY, CDR2 SAAADI. The CDR3 bases are TGCGCCAGCAGACTAGGAAGGGTTGAAGAGCAGTTCTTC. Its translation: CASRLGRVEEQFF.

The chain combines TRBV6-1 with TRBJ1-1; D call uncertain. This CDR3 has 13 residues. CDR1 is MNHNS and CDR2 is SASEGT in the germline V gene. The V end was cut by 1 base, the J end by 9 bases, with 12 bases between. As DNA, the CDR3 is TGTGCCAGCAGTGAAGAGAGCGGAATACAAGCTTTCTTT. Translating gives CASSEESGIQAFF.

The chain links TRBV9 to TRBJ2-1; TRBD1 matches 8 bases. V gave up 3 bases and J gave up 4 bases; unmatched junction bases: 6. CDR1 SGDLS and CDR2 YYNGEE come from the germline V gene. The CDR3 has 15 residues. The CDR3 DNA is TGTGCCAGCAGCGCCAGGGGGCTGAGTTACAATGAGCAGTTCTTC. Its protein is CASSARGLSYNEQFF.

The chain recombines TRBV4-1 with TRBJ2-7; the match to TRBD2 covers 7 bases. The germline V gene encodes CDR1 MGHRA and CDR2 YSYEKL. This CDR3 comprises 13 residues. Trimming cost V 0 bases and J 11 bases; bases outside gene matches: 7. The chain's CDR3 is CASSQDRLAMKYF. CDR3 DNA: TGCGCCAGCAGCCAAGACAGACTAGCTATGAAGTACTTC.

In DNA form, the CDR3 reads TGTGCCAGTACCGATACAGGGGATGAGCAGTTCTTC. It translates to CASTDTGDEQFF. The V call is TRBV19, the J call TRBJ2-1, with 7 bases matching TRBD1. With V trimmed by 7 bases and J by 8 bases, 5 bases remained unmatched. Germline CDR1 LNHDA, CDR2 SQIVND (reference sequence). The CDR3 loop spans 12 amino acids.